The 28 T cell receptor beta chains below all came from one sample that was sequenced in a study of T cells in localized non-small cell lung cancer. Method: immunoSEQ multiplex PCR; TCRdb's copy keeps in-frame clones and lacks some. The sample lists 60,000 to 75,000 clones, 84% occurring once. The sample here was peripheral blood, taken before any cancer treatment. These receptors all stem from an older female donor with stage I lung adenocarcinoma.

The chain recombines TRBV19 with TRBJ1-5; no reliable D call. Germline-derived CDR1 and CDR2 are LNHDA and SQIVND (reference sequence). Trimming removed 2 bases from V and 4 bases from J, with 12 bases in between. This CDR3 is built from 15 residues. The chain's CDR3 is CASSIRGPGNQPQHF. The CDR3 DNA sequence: TGTGCCAGTAGTATACGCGGACCGGGTAATCAGCCCCAGCATTTT. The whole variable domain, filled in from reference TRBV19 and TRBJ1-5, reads DGGITQSPKYLFRKEGQNVTLSCEQNLNHDAMYWYRQDPGQGLRLIYYSQIVNDFQKGDIAEGYSVSREKKESFPLTVTSAQKNPTAFYLCASSIRGPGNQPQHFGDGTRLSIL.

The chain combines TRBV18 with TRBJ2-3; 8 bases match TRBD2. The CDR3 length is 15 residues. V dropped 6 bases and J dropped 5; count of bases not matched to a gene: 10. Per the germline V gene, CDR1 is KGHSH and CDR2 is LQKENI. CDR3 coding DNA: TGTGCCAGCTCTCCCTACGGGAGGGCCGAAGATACGCAGTATTTT. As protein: CASSPYGRAEDTQYF.

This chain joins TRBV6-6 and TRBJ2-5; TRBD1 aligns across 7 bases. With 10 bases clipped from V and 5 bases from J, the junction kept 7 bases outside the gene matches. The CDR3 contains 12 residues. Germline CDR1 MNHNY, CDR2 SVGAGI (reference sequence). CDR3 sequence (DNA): TGTGCCACCCGGGACAGTCAGGAGACCCAGTACTTC. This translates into CATRDSQETQYF.

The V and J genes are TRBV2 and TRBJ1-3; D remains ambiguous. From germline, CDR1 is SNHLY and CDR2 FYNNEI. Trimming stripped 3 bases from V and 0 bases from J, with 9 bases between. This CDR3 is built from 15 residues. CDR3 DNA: TGTGCCAGCAGTGACAACCGACTCTCTGGAAACACCATATATTTT. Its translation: CASSDNRLSGNTIYF.

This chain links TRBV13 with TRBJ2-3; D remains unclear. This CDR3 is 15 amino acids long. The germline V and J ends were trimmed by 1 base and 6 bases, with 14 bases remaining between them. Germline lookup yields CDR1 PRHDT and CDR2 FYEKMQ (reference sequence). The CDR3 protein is CASSLVAVPRDTQYF. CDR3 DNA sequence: TGTGCCAGCAGCTTAGTTGCGGTCCCTCGGGATACGCAGTATTTT. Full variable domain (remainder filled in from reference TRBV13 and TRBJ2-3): AAGVIQSPRHLIKEKRETATLKCYPIPRHDTVYWYQQGPGQDPQFLISFYEKMQSDKGSIPDRFSAQQFSDYHSELNMSSLELGDSALYFCASSLVAVPRDTQYFGPGTRLTVL.

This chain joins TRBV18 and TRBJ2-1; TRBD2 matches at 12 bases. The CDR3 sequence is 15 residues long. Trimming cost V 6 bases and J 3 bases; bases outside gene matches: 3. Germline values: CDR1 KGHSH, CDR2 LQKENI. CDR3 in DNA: TGTGCCAGCTCCTCGGGACTAGCGGGCTACAATGAGCAGTTCTTC. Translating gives CASSSGLAGYNEQFF.

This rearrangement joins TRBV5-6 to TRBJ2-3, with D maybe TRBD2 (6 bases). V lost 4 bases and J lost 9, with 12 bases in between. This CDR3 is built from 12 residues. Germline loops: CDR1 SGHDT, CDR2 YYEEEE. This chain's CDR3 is CASSTGVGTQYF. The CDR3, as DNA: TGTGCCAGCAGCACGGGGGTCGGGACGCAGTATTTT.

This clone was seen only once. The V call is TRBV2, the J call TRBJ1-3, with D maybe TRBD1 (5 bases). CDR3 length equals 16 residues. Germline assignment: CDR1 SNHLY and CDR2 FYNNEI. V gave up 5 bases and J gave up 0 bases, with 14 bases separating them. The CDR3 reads CASSRRDGYSGNTIYF. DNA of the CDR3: TGTGCCAGCAGTAGAAGGGACGGCTACTCTGGAAACACCATATATTTT.

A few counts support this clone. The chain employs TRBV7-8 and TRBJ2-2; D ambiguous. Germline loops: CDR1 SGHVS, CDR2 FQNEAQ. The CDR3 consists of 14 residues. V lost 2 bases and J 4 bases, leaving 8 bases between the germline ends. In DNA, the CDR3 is TGTGCCAGCAGCTTATCCAGTCTCACCGGGGAGCTGTTTTTT. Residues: CASSLSSLTGELFF. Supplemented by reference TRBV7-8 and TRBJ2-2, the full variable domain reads GAGVSQSPRYKVAKRGQDVALRCDPISGHVSLFWYQQALGQGPEFLTYFQNEAQLDKSGLPSDRFFAERPEGSVSTLKIQRTQQEDSAVYLCASSLSSLTGELFFGEGSRLTVL.

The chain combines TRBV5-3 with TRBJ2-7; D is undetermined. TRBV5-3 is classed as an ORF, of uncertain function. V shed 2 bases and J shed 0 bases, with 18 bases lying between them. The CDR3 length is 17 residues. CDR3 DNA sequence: TGTGCCAGAAGCTTTGGGCTCGGTTCAACGACCTCCTACGAGCAGTACTTC. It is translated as CARSFGLGSTTSYEQYF.

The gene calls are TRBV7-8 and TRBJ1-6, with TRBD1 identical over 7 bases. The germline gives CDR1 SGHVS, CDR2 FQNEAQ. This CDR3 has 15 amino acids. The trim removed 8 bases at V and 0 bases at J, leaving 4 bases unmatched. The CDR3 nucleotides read TGTGCCAGCCTCAGGGGGAGCTCCTATAATTCACCCCTCCACTTT. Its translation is CASLRGSSYNSPLHF.

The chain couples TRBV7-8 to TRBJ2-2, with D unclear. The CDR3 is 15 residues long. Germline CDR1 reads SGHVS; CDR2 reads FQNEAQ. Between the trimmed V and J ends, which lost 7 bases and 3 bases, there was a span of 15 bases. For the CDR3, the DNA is TGTGCCAGCACCCATGGTGAGGAGTACACCGGGGAGCTGTTTTTT. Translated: CASTHGEEYTGELFF.

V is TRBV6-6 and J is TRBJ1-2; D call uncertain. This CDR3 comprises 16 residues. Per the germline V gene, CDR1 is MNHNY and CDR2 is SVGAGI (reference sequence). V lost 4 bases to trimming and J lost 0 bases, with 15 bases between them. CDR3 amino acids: CASSSNLLQSNYGYTF. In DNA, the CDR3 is TGTGCCAGCAGTTCCAATTTACTACAATCTAACTATGGCTACACCTTC.

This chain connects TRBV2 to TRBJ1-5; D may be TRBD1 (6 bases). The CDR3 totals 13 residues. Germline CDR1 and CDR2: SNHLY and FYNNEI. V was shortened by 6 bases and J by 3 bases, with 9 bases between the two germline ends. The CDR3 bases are TGTGCCAGCAGATACAGGGTCAATCAGCCCCAGCATTTT. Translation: CASRYRVNQPQHF.

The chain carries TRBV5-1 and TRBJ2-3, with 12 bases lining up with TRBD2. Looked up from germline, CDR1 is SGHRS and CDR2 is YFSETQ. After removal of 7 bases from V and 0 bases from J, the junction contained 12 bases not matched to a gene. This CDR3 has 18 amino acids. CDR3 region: CASGAGLAGVLSTDTQYF. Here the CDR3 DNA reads TGCGCCAGCGGCGCGGGACTAGCGGGCGTACTCAGCACAGATACGCAGTATTTT.

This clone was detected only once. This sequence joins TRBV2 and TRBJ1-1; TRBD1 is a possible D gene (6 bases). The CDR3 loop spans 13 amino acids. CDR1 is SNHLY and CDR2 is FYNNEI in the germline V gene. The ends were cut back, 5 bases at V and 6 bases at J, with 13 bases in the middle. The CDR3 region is CASSTRTVSEAFF. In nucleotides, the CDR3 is TGTGCCAGCAGTACCCGGACAGTGTCTGAAGCTTTCTTT.

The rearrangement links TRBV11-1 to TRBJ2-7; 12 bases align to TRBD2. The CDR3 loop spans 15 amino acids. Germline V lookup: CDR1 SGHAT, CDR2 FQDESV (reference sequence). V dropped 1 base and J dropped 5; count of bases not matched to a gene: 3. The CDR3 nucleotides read TGTGCCAGCAGCTTAGGAGGACTAGCGGGACACGAGCAGTACTTC. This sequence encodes CASSLGGLAGHEQYF.

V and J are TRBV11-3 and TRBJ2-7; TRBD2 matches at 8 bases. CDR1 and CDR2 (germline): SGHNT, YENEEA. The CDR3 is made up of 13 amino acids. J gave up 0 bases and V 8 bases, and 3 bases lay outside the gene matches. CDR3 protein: CASRLAPSYEQYF. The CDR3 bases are TGTGCCAGCCGACTAGCGCCCTCCTACGAGCAGTACTTC.

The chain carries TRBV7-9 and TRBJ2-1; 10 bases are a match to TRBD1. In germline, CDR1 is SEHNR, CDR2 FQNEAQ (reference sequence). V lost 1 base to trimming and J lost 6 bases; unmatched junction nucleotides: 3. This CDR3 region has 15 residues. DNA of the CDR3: TGTGCCAGCAGCTTAGGGGACAGGGGTTCCAATGAGCAGTTCTTC. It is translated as CASSLGDRGSNEQFF. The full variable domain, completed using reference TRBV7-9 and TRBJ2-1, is DTGVSQNPRHKITKRGQNVTFRCDPISEHNRLYWYRQTLGQGPEFLTYFQNEAQLEKSRLLSDRFSAERPKGSFSTLEIQRTEQGDSAMYLCASSLGDRGSNEQFFGPGTRLTVL.

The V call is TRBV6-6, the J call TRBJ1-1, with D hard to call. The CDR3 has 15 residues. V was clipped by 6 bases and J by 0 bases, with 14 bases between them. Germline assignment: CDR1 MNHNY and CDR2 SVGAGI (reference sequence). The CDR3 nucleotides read TGTGCCAGCAGCCCTTATAGGCAGATGAACACTGAAGCTTTCTTT. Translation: CASSPYRQMNTEAFF.

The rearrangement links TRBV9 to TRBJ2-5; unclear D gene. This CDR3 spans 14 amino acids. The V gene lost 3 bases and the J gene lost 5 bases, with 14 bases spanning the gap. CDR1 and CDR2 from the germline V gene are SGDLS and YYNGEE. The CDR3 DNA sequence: TGTGCCAGCAGCGCTCGTAGAGAGGCGGAGACCCAGTACTTC. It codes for CASSARREAETQYF.

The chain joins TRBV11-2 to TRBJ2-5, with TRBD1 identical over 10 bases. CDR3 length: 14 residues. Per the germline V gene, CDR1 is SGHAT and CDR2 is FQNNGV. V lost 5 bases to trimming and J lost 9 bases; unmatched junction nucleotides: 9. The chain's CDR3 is CASSTWDRGRAQYF. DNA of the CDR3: TGTGCCAGCAGCACCTGGGACAGGGGCCGGGCCCAGTACTTC.

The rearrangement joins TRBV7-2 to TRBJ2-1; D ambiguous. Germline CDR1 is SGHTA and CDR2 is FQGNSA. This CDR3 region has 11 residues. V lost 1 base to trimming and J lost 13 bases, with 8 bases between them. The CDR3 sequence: CASSLDYNQFF. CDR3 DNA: TGTGCCAGCAGCTTAGACTATAACCAGTTCTTC.

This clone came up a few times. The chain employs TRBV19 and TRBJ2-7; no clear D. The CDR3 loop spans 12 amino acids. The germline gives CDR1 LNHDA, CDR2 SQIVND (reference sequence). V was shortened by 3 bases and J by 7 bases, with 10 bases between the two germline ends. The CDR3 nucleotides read TGTGCCAGTAGTATGGGGTATGGGGAGCAGTACTTC. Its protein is CASSMGYGEQYF.

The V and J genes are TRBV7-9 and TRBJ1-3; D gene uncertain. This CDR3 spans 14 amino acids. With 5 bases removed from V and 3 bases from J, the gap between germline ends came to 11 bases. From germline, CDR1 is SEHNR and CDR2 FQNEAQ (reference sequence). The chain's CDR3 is CASSGGAVGNTIYF. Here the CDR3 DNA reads TGTGCCAGCAGCGGAGGCGCAGTTGGAAACACCATATATTTT.

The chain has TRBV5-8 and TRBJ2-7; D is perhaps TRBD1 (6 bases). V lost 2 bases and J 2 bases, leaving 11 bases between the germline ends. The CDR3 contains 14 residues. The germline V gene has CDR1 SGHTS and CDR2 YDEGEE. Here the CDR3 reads CASSLGQTPYEQYF. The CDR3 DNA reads TGTGCCAGCAGCTTAGGACAGACCCCCTACGAGCAGTACTTC.

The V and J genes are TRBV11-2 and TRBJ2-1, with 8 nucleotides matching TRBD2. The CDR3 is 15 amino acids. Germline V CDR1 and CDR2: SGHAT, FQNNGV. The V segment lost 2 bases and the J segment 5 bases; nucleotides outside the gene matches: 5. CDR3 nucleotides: TGTGCCAGCAGCTTACCGGGACTAGGAAACAATGAGCAGTTCTTC. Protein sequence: CASSLPGLGNNEQFF.

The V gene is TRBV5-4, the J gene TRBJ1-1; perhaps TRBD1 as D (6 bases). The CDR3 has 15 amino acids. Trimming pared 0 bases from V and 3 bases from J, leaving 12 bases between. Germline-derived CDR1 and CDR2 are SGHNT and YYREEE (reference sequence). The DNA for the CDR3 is TGTGCCAGCAGCTTGGACAGGGCGGAGGACACTGAAGCTTTCTTT. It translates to CASSLDRAEDTEAFF.